These 24 T cell receptor beta chains were sequenced from one sample in a study of cytotoxic CD8 clonotypes in ibrutinib-treated CLL. Repertoires were generated with immunoSEQ multiplex PCR, while TCRdb's copy carries only in-frame clones and drops some. The sample holds more than 300,000 clones, more than 65% seen once. Sequences were derived from PBMCs, sampled before ibrutinib treatment. All receptors derive from a human donor with chronic lymphocytic leukemia.

The J gene is TRBJ2-7, the V gene TRBV20-1, with a tentative D call TRBD1 (6 bases). From germline, CDR1 is DFQATT and CDR2 SNEGSKA (reference sequence). The CDR3 is 11 residues long. Trimming shortened V by 6 bases and J by 3 bases, and 9 bases separated the two germline ends. The DNA for the CDR3 is TGCAGTGCACCACAGGGCTACGAGCAGTACTTC. Protein: CSAPQGYEQYF.

This sequence joins TRBV19 and TRBJ2-5, with 7 bases fitting TRBD1. The CDR3 loop spans 15 amino acids. Trimming took 7 bases from V and 5 from J; bases not matched to a gene: 13. Germline V CDR1 and CDR2: LNHDA, SQIVND (reference sequence). CDR3: CASNPSTGDGETQYF. CDR3 nucleotide sequence: TGTGCCAGTAACCCCTCCACAGGGGATGGGGAGACCCAGTACTTC.

The rearrangement joins TRBV27 to TRBJ2-1; D might be TRBD2 (5 bases). Per the germline V gene, CDR1 is MNHEY and CDR2 is SMNVEV (reference sequence). This CDR3 spans 15 amino acids. V shed 2 bases and J shed 0 bases, with 8 bases lying between them. The CDR3, as DNA: TGTGCCAGCAGTTTACTAGGGAGCTCCTACAATGAGCAGTTCTTC. Its protein product is CASSLLGSSYNEQFF.

CDR3 amino acids: CASSGDRGTEAFF. CDR3 bases: TGTGCCAGCAGTGGCGACAGGGGCACTGAAGCTTTCTTT. The rearrangement links TRBV6-4 to TRBJ1-1; 8 nucleotides line up with TRBD1. Germline assignment: CDR1 MRHNA and CDR2 SNTAGT. V trimming: 4 bases; J trimming: 4 bases; junction bases outside the gene matches: 2. The CDR3 length is 13 residues.

The rearrangement links TRBV10-3 to TRBJ2-1; D call uncertain. Trimming pared 8 bases from V and 9 bases from J, leaving 8 bases between. The CDR3 is made up of 10 amino acids. In germline, CDR1 is ENHRY, CDR2 SYGVKD. The CDR3 reads CAIGVGEQFF. DNA of the CDR3: TGTGCCATCGGGGTGGGTGAGCAGTTCTTC.

This clone was found once. V gene TRBV9 combines with J gene TRBJ2-7; 7 bases agree with TRBD2. The CDR3 is 15 residues long. Germline CDR1 is SGDLS and CDR2 is YYNGEE. V lost 0 bases, J lost 4 bases, and 7 bases stayed unmatched. CDR3 amino acids: CASSVESREIYEQYF. DNA for the CDR3: TGTGCCAGCAGCGTAGAATCGCGGGAGATATACGAGCAGTACTTC.

The J gene is TRBJ2-5, the V gene TRBV29-1, with D perhaps TRBD2 (7 bases). The V end lost 1 base, the J end lost 5 bases, and 11 bases lay between the germline ends. The length of the CDR3 is 13 residues. Germline loops: CDR1 SQVTM, CDR2 ANQGSEA. The CDR3 spells CSVEVGGRETQYF. As DNA, the CDR3 is TGCAGCGTTGAAGTCGGGGGGCGGGAGACCCAGTACTTC.

The chain links TRBV5-6 to TRBJ1-1; D might be TRBD1 (6 bases). This CDR3 comprises 16 residues. V lost 4 bases and J 1 base, leaving 17 bases between the germline ends. Germline CDR1 and CDR2: SGHDT and YYEEEE. The CDR3 DNA reads as TGTGCCAGCAGCCCCGGGGTGGGGGCGTGGAACACTGAAGCTTTCTTT. It yields the protein CASSPGVGAWNTEAFF.

This rearrangement joins TRBV29-1 to TRBJ2-1; D is perhaps TRBD1 or TRBD2 (6 bases each). Trimming stripped 7 bases from V and 8 bases from J, with 21 bases between. CDR1 SQVTM and CDR2 ANQGSEA come from the germline V gene. The CDR3 length is 14 residues. The CDR3 DNA reads as TGCAGCGCCGATCGGGGGCAGGGGAACGATGAGCAGTTCTTC. Its protein is CSADRGQGNDEQFF.

This chain joins TRBV7-2 and TRBJ1-1, with D tentatively TRBD1 (5 bases). V was pared by 5 bases and J by 0 bases, with 16 bases between. Germline V CDR1 and CDR2: SGHTA, FQGNSA. This CDR3 contains 16 residues. The CDR3, as DNA: TGTGCCAGCAGCGCGCAGATCGGGACCTTGAACACTGAAGCTTTCTTT. This codes for CASSAQIGTLNTEAFF.

The chain couples TRBV7-6 to TRBJ2-1; TRBD2 aligns across 13 bases. This CDR3 comprises 18 residues. Germline trimming cut 2 bases from V and 8 bases from J; bases unmatched to any gene: 12. The germline CDR1 and CDR2 sequences are SGHVS and FNYEAQ. CDR3 amino acids: CASSLTLPTSGRGDEQFF. DNA for the CDR3: TGTGCCAGCAGCTTAACCCTCCCCACTAGCGGGAGGGGCGATGAGCAGTTCTTC.

The genes are TRBV29-1 and TRBJ2-7; D gene uncertain. Trimming left V 0 bases short and J 9 bases short, with 9 bases between. The germline CDR1 and CDR2 sequences are SQVTM and ANQGSEA. The CDR3 length is 11 residues. This CDR3 reads CSVEDRAGQYF. The CDR3 DNA is TGCAGCGTTGAAGATCGGGCAGGGCAGTACTTC.

The chain joins TRBV7-9 to TRBJ2-1, with D perhaps matching TRBD2 (5 bases). Trimming cost V 6 bases and J 8 bases, with 14 bases left between them. Per the germline V gene, CDR1 is SEHNR and CDR2 is FQNEAQ (reference sequence). The CDR3 has 13 residues. The CDR3 protein is CASSFTSFHEQFF. The CDR3 nucleotides are TGTGCCAGCAGTTTTACTAGTTTTCATGAGCAGTTCTTC.

V is TRBV25-1 and J is TRBJ1-2; 7 bases are a match to TRBD1. J lost 3 bases, V lost 3 bases, and 7 bases had no gene match. CDR3 length: 15 residues. Germline values: CDR1 MGHDK, CDR2 SYGVNS. The CDR3 region is CASSDPGTADYGYTF. The CDR3, as DNA: TGTGCCAGCAGTGACCCGGGGACAGCCGACTATGGCTACACCTTC.

This sequence joins TRBV2 and TRBJ1-1, with D unresolved. V was shortened by 2 bases and J by 8 bases, with 3 bases between the two germline ends. The V gene's germline CDR1 is SNHLY and CDR2 FYNNEI. This CDR3 is 10 amino acids long. The CDR3 loop is CASSEREAFF. CDR3 nucleotides: TGTGCCAGCAGTGAAAGGGAAGCTTTCTTT.

This CDR3 reads CASSADDRSYEQYF. Written as DNA, the CDR3 is TGTGCCAGCAGCGCCGACGACAGGTCCTACGAGCAGTACTTC. The chain recombines TRBV9 with TRBJ2-7; tentative D call: TRBD1 (6 bases). Germline loops: CDR1 SGDLS, CDR2 YYNGEE. The CDR3 length is 14 residues. V dropped 3 bases and J dropped 1 base, with 11 bases sitting between them.

V and J are TRBV9 and TRBJ2-7, with 9 bases fitting TRBD2. Trimming cost V 4 bases and J 6 bases; bases outside gene matches: 11. The CDR3 has 15 residues. Germline CDR1 and CDR2: SGDLS and YYNGEE. CDR3 nucleotides: TGTGCCAGCAGCTCAACCGGGACTAGCACTCTCGAGCAGTACTTC. Its translation: CASSSTGTSTLEQYF. Variable domain in full (rest from reference TRBV9 and TRBJ2-7): DSGVTQTPKHLITATGQRVTLRCSPRSGDLSVYWYQQSLDQGLQFLIQYYNGEERAKGNILERFSAQQFPDLHSELNLSSLELGDSALYFCASSSTGTSTLEQYFGPGTRLTVT.

The chain carries TRBV6-5 and TRBJ2-1; D is ambiguous. Germline V gives CDR1 MNHEY, CDR2 SVGAGI. Deletions cut 5 bases from V and 5 bases from J, with 13 bases between. This CDR3 is built from 14 residues. CDR3 in DNA: TGTGCCAGCAGTGGCGGAAGGATCAACAATGAGCAGTTCTTC. The encoded protein is CASSGGRINNEQFF.

This chain joins TRBV9 and TRBJ1-2, with D possibly TRBD1 on 5 matching bases. CDR1 and CDR2 (germline): SGDLS, YYNGEE. CDR3 length: 16 amino acids. Deletions cut 0 bases from V and 3 bases from J, with 15 bases between. CDR3 nucleotide sequence: TGTGCCAGCAGCGTAGCTATCCGGGGGGACCACTATGGCTACACCTTC. Its translation is CASSVAIRGDHYGYTF. The variable domain in full, completed from reference TRBV9 and TRBJ1-2, reads DSGVTQTPKHLITATGQRVTLRCSPRSGDLSVYWYQQSLDQGLQFLIQYYNGEERAKGNILERFSAQQFPDLHSELNLSSLELGDSALYFCASSVAIRGDHYGYTFGSGTRLTVV.

CDR3 residues: CASSPTGVRSTDTQYF. The CDR3 DNA reads TGTGCCAGCTCACCAACAGGGGTTAGGAGCACAGATACGCAGTATTTT. V gene TRBV18 combines with J gene TRBJ2-3, with 7 bases fitting TRBD1. Germline V gene data show CDR1 as KGHSH and CDR2 as LQKENI. CDR3 length equals 16 residues. V trimming: 2 bases; J trimming: 0 bases; junction bases outside the gene matches: 5. The complete variable domain, with remaining parts taken from reference TRBV18 and TRBJ2-3, reads NAGVMQNPRHLVRRRGQEARLRCSPMKGHSHVYWYRQLPEEGLKFMVYLQKENIIDESGMPKERFSAEFPKEGPSILRIQQVVRGDSAAYFCASSPTGVRSTDTQYFGPGTRLTVL.

The chain recombines TRBV5-5 with TRBJ2-7; 10 nucleotides match TRBD1. Germline V CDR1 and CDR2: SGHKS, YYEKEE (reference sequence). CDR3 length: 14 residues. The V gene end was trimmed by 3 bases and the J gene end by 5 bases; junction bases not matched to a gene: 5. The CDR3 sequence is CASSYRDRGHEQYF. The CDR3, as DNA: TGTGCCAGCAGCTACCGGGACAGGGGCCACGAGCAGTACTTC.

The chain couples TRBV5-4 to TRBJ1-1; 7 bases line up with TRBD1. The CDR3 extends over 15 amino acids. V trimming: 0 bases; J trimming: 1 base; junction bases outside the gene matches: 3. Germline assignment: CDR1 SGHNT and CDR2 YYREEE (reference sequence). DNA of the CDR3: TGTGCCAGCAGCTTGGTAGGGGGCAAGAACACTGAAGCTTTCTTT. Encoded protein: CASSLVGGKNTEAFF.

V is TRBV30 and J is TRBJ2-2; a possible D gene is TRBD1 (5 bases). CDR1 is GTSNPN and CDR2 is SVGIG in the germline V gene (reference sequence). The V end lost 4 bases, the J end lost 5 bases, and 11 bases lay between the germline ends. There are 13 residues in the CDR3. The CDR3 region has the DNA TGTGCCTGGAAAGGGGTGGATACCGGGGAGCTGTTTTTT. Translating gives CAWKGVDTGELFF. Full variable domain (missing parts from reference TRBV30 and TRBJ2-2): SQTIHQWPATLVQPVGSPLSLECTVEGTSNPNLYWYRQAAGRGLQLLFYSVGIGQISSEVPQNLSASRPQDRQFILSSKKLLLSDSGFYLCAWKGVDTGELFFGEGSRLTVL.

The chain joins TRBV5-6 to TRBJ2-1, with unresolved D. Germline V lookup: CDR1 SGHDT, CDR2 YYEEEE. This CDR3 spans 11 amino acids. With 0 bases removed from V and 13 bases from J, the gap between germline ends came to 8 bases. The CDR3 is CASSLGLIQFF. The CDR3 region has the DNA TGTGCCAGCAGCTTGGGACTGATTCAGTTCTTC.